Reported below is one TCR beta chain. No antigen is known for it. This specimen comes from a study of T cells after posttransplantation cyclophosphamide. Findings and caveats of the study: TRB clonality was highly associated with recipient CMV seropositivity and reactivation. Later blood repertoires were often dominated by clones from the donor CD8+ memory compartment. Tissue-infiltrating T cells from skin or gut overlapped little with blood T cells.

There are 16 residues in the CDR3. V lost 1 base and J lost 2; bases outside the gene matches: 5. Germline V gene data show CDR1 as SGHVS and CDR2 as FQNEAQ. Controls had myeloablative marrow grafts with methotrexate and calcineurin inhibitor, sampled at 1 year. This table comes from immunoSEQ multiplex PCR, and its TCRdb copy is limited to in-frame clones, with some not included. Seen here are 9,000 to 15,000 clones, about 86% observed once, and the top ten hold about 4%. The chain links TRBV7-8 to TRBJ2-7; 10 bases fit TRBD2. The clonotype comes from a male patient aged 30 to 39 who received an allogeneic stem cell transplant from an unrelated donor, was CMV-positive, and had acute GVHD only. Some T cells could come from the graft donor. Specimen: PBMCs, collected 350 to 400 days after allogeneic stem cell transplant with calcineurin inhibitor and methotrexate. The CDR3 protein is CASSLGGGLATYEQYF. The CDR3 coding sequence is TGTGCCAGCAGCTTAGGCGGGGGACTAGCGACCTACGAGCAGTACTTC.